Below are 27 T cell receptor beta chains sequenced from a single sample in a study of CD8 T cells in Susac syndrome (dated by TCRdb to between 2018 and 2021). Libraries were constructed by the immunoSEQ multiplex PCR assay. RNA was extracted using the RNeasy kit, and roughly 0.45 to 1 ug of the RNA was reverse transcribed with random hexamers. Through fastp at Q25 and MiXCR, TCRdb rebuilt clones from the public reads, retaining in-frame beta chains. One record per CDR3 amino acid sequence lists the most common genes and DNA. The sample has approximately 120,000 distinct CDR3 sequences on record, 90% to 95% of them singletons. In total, the top ten clones hold around 0.087% of the sample. Sequenced sample: CD4+ T cells from PBMCs. Source of these receptors: a human donor in good health.

J is TRBJ1-1 and V is TRBV18; D remains unclear. V was pared by 5 bases and J by 3 bases, with 13 bases between. CDR1 and CDR2 from the germline V gene are KGHSH and LQKENI. The CDR3 sequence is 14 residues long. The CDR3 coding sequence is TGTGCCAGCTCATCAGATACATTCGACACTGAAGCTTTCTTT. Its translation: CASSSDTFDTEAFF.

CDR3 sequence reads: CASSEVTWGIGKNIQYF. The CDR3 region has the DNA TGTGCCAGCAGTGAGGTTACTTGGGGGATAGGCAAAAACATTCAGTACTTC. This chain joins TRBV6-1 and TRBJ2-4; D is perhaps TRBD1 or TRBD2 (5 bases each). CDR1 MNHNS and CDR2 SASEGT come from the germline V gene. The CDR3 has 17 residues. The V end was cut by 3 bases, the J end by 3 bases, with 18 bases between.

This clonotype was detected once. The chain recombines TRBV5-8 with TRBJ2-6; D remains ambiguous. V dropped 0 bases and J dropped 2 bases, with 12 bases sitting between them. The germline V gene has CDR1 SGHTS and CDR2 YDEGEE. The length of the CDR3 is 17 residues. The CDR3 coding sequence is TGTGCCAGCAGCTTGGGCGGACGGTTGACTGGGGCCAACGTCCTGACTTTC. Its protein is CASSLGGRLTGANVLTF.

The chain has TRBV29-1 and TRBJ2-2; 7 positions agree with TRBD2. The CDR3 has 15 amino acids. V was pared by 5 bases and J by 0 bases, with 6 bases of the junction left unmatched. Germline lookup yields CDR1 SQVTM and CDR2 ANQGSEA. Here the CDR3 DNA reads TGCAGCGTTAGCGGGAACCCCGCGAACACCGGGGAGCTGTTTTTT. Translation: CSVSGNPANTGELFF.

The chain employs TRBV5-1 and TRBJ2-5; D may be TRBD2 (7 bases). This CDR3 has 14 amino acids. V was pared by 4 bases and J by 3 bases, with 13 bases between. Germline loops: CDR1 SGHRS, CDR2 YFSETQ. Here the CDR3 reads CASSEGGGKETQYF. The DNA for the CDR3 is TGCGCCAGCAGCGAGGGGGGGGGAAAAGAGACCCAGTACTTC.

The V and J genes are TRBV5-4 and TRBJ2-7; no firm D call. Trimming shortened V by 0 bases and J by 3 bases, and 10 bases separated the two germline ends. The germline gives CDR1 SGHNT, CDR2 YYREEE (reference sequence). The CDR3 length is 14 residues. CDR3 DNA sequence: TGTGCCAGCAGCTTGGAATACAGCGACTACGAGCAGTACTTC. Translating it yields CASSLEYSDYEQYF.

This clonotype came up once. This rearrangement joins TRBV13 to TRBJ2-3; 9 positions match TRBD2. This CDR3 is built from 13 residues. J lost 4 bases, V lost 8 bases, and 4 bases had no gene match. Germline V gene data show CDR1 as PRHDT and CDR2 as FYEKMQ (reference sequence). In nucleotides, the CDR3 is TGTGCCAGCGGCGGGAGGGCCGCAGATACGCAGTATTTT. It is translated as CASGGRAADTQYF.

This chain connects TRBV7-9 to TRBJ1-2; weak D call: TRBD1 (5 bases). The length of the CDR3 is 15 residues. Trimming removed 5 bases at V and 4 bases at J, with 17 bases between. CDR1 is SEHNR, CDR2 FQNEAQ, per germline (reference sequence). CDR3 bases: TGTGCCAGCAGCGTCCTCAGGGAGCGGGGCTATGGCTACACCTTC. Translating it yields CASSVLRERGYGYTF.

The J gene is TRBJ2-2, the V gene TRBV7-2; TRBD2 aligns across 7 bases. CDR1 is SGHTA and CDR2 is FQGNSA in the germline V gene. The V and J ends lost 3 bases and 5 bases, in that order; junction bases with no gene match: 6. The CDR3 has 15 residues. CDR3 residues: CASSFGGGRTGELFF. In DNA, the CDR3 is TGTGCCAGCAGCTTTGGGGGAGGGCGAACCGGGGAGCTGTTTTTT. Drawing the rest from reference TRBV7-2 and TRBJ2-2, the complete variable domain is GAGVSQSPSNKVTEKGKDVELRCDPISGHTALYWYRQSLGQGLEFLIYFQGNSAPDKSGLPSDRFSAERTGGSVSTLTIQRTQQEDSAVYLCASSFGGGRTGELFFGEGSRLTVL.

This chain joins TRBV6-6 and TRBJ1-1, with 10 bases aligning to TRBD1. V gave up 6 bases and J gave up 6 bases; unmatched junction bases: 4. The CDR3 length is 13 residues. Germline values: CDR1 MNHNY, CDR2 SVGAGI (reference sequence). CDR3: CASRGQGLPEAFF. CDR3 DNA sequence: TGTGCCAGCAGGGGACAGGGGTTGCCTGAAGCTTTCTTT.

This chain uses TRBV7-2 with TRBJ1-5; the D is unclear. Trimming pared 0 bases from V and 0 bases from J, leaving 12 bases between. Germline assignment: CDR1 SGHTA and CDR2 FQGNSA. This CDR3 has 17 amino acids. Here the CDR3 DNA reads TGTGCCAGCAGCTTAGCTGGCAGATCTTATAGCAATCAGCCCCAGCATTTT. Protein: CASSLAGRSYSNQPQHF. Looking up the rest from reference TRBV7-2 and TRBJ1-5 gives the full variable domain: GAGVSQSPSNKVTEKGKDVELRCDPISGHTALYWYRQSLGQGLEFLIYFQGNSAPDKSGLPSDRFSAERTGGSVSTLTIQRTQQEDSAVYLCASSLAGRSYSNQPQHFGDGTRLSIL.

This clonotype has only one observation. V is TRBV20-1 and J is TRBJ2-3; D possibly corresponds to TRBD2 (6 bases). The V gene lost 2 bases and the J gene lost 1 base, with 10 bases spanning the gap. Germline loops: CDR1 DFQATT, CDR2 SNEGSKA (reference sequence). This CDR3 is 14 amino acids long. The CDR3 loop reads CSARWDFRTDTQYF. In DNA, the CDR3 is TGCAGTGCTAGATGGGACTTCCGCACAGATACGCAGTATTTT.

The chain uses TRBV3-1 and TRBJ1-2, with TRBD1 identical over 7 bases. The CDR3 contains 14 residues. Germline CDR1 LGHDT, CDR2 YNNKEL (reference sequence). V dropped 4 bases and J dropped 8; count of bases not matched to a gene: 10. The CDR3 DNA sequence: TGTGCCAGCAGCCCTGGGACAGTTACTCGGGGCTACACCTTC. As protein: CASSPGTVTRGYTF. Looking up the rest from reference TRBV3-1 and TRBJ1-2 gives the full variable domain: DTAVSQTPKYLVTQMGNDKSIKCEQNLGHDTMYWYKQDSKKFLKIMFSYNNKELIINETVPNRFSPKSPDKAHLNLHINSLELGDSAVYFCASSPGTVTRGYTFGSGTRLTVV.

The V gene is TRBV3-1, the J gene TRBJ2-7; D may be TRBD2 (5 bases). CDR1 is LGHDT, CDR2 YNNKEL, per germline (reference sequence). The ends were cut back, 1 base at V and 6 bases at J, with 19 bases in the middle. The CDR3 extends over 16 amino acids. CDR3 in amino acids: CASSQGLLDLRGEQYF. DNA of the CDR3: TGTGCCAGCAGCCAAGGCCTTCTAGACCTTCGGGGCGAGCAGTACTTC.

This chain uses TRBV30 with TRBJ2-1; 12 bases fit TRBD2. The CDR3 sequence is 14 residues long. Germline CDR1 is GTSNPN and CDR2 is SVGIG (reference sequence). V was pared by 1 base and J by 7 bases, with 2 bases of the junction left unmatched. The CDR3 sequence: CAWSALAGGNEQFF. In DNA, the CDR3 is TGTGCCTGGAGTGCACTAGCGGGAGGTAATGAGCAGTTCTTC. Filled out from reference TRBV30 and TRBJ2-1, the complete variable domain reads SQTIHQWPATLVQPVGSPLSLECTVEGTSNPNLYWYRQAAGRGLQLLFYSVGIGQISSEVPQNLSASRPQDRQFILSSKKLLLSDSGFYLCAWSALAGGNEQFFGPGTRLTVL.

The chain couples TRBV20-1 to TRBJ1-2; 7 positions match TRBD1. CDR3 size: 15 residues. Germline V lookup: CDR1 DFQATT, CDR2 SNEGSKA (reference sequence). V gave up 6 bases and J gave up 7 bases; unmatched junction bases: 17. The CDR3 DNA reads as TGCAGTGCCTTCCTCGGGGCAGGGGGTCCCGGTGGCTACACCTTC. Translated, it gives CSAFLGAGGPGGYTF.

On this clonotype: At one boundary the junction diverges from the germline segment, which might be a read error. The J gene is TRBJ2-5, the V gene TRBV5-1, with 12 bases that match TRBD2. Germline V CDR1 and CDR2: SGHRS, YFSETQ. The CDR3 is 18 residues long. CDR3 bases: TGCACCAGCAGCCTAAGTTCCGGGACTAGCGGGTACATGGAGACCCAGTACTTC. Its protein is CTSSLSSGTSGYMETQYF.

The chain uses TRBV3-1 and TRBJ2-3; D may be TRBD1 or TRBD2 (5 bases each). The CDR3 extends over 15 amino acids. The V and J ends lost 1 base and 1 base respectively, with 9 bases between them. Germline CDR1 LGHDT, CDR2 YNNKEL (reference sequence). CDR3 region: CASSQGDGGTDTQYF. The DNA for the CDR3 is TGTGCCAGCAGCCAAGGGGACGGGGGCACAGATACGCAGTATTTT.

J is TRBJ2-7 and V is TRBV9, with D possibly being TRBD2 (6 bases). Trimming removed 0 bases from V and 6 bases from J, with 13 bases in between. Per the germline V gene, CDR1 is SGDLS and CDR2 is YYNGEE. This CDR3 is 14 amino acids long. CDR3: CASSVEGLGGEQYF. As DNA, the CDR3 is TGTGCCAGCAGCGTAGAGGGACTCGGGGGCGAGCAGTACTTC.

The V and J genes are TRBV5-6 and TRBJ1-1; 7 positions match TRBD1. The CDR3 length is 15 residues. V lost 4 bases, J lost 0 bases, and 6 bases stayed unmatched. Per the germline V gene, CDR1 is SGHDT and CDR2 is YYEEEE. The CDR3 DNA sequence: TGTGCCAGCAGCATTGACAGGGCCATGAACACTGAAGCTTTCTTT. Protein sequence: CASSIDRAMNTEAFF.

J is TRBJ2-5 and V is TRBV5-4; 9 bases are a match to TRBD2. Per the germline V gene, CDR1 is SGHNT and CDR2 is YYREEE (reference sequence). Losses at the gene ends were 2 bases for V and 5 bases for J; bases not matched to a gene: 7. This CDR3 contains 15 residues. The CDR3 loop reads CASSFFSGSRETQYF. In DNA form, the CDR3 reads TGTGCCAGCAGCTTCTTTAGCGGGAGCCGGGAGACCCAGTACTTC.

For the CDR3, the DNA is TGTGCCACCAGTGACTCGCAATTAGCGGGAACCTACGAGCAGTACTTC. Residues: CATSDSQLAGTYEQYF. The rearrangement joins TRBV24-1 to TRBJ2-7; TRBD2 matches 8 bases. The CDR3 consists of 16 residues. V lost 4 bases and J lost 2; bases outside the gene matches: 9. Germline V gives CDR1 KGHDR, CDR2 SFDVKD.

In its sample, this clonotype was seen once. The gene calls are TRBV7-2 and TRBJ2-7; 12 bases agree with TRBD2. From germline, CDR1 is SGHTA and CDR2 FQGNSA. Germline trimming cut 1 base from V and 2 bases from J; bases unmatched to any gene: 3. CDR3 length: 16 residues. The CDR3 is CASSLDLAGGPYEQYF. CDR3 coding DNA: TGTGCCAGCAGCTTAGACCTAGCGGGGGGGCCCTACGAGCAGTACTTC.

This rearrangement joins TRBV9 to TRBJ2-1, with TRBD2 identical over 8 bases. The germline CDR1 and CDR2 sequences are SGDLS and YYNGEE. The CDR3 sequence is 14 residues long. V gave up 0 bases and J gave up 6 bases; unmatched junction bases: 2. The CDR3 DNA sequence: TGTGCCAGCAGCGTAGTCACTAGCGGCAATGAGCAGTTCTTC. It codes for CASSVVTSGNEQFF.

This clonotype was found once. The chain combines TRBV29-1 with TRBJ2-1, with 8 bases fitting TRBD1. The length of the CDR3 is 12 residues. Trimming cost V 4 bases and J 7 bases; bases outside gene matches: 3. Germline V lookup: CDR1 SQVTM, CDR2 ANQGSEA. The CDR3 spells CSVGTGWNEQFF. The DNA of the CDR3 is TGCAGCGTTGGGACAGGGTGGAATGAGCAGTTCTTC.

V gene TRBV5-1 combines with J gene TRBJ2-5, with TRBD2 identical over 13 bases. Germline V gives CDR1 SGHRS, CDR2 YFSETQ. The CDR3 covers 15 residues. Trimming removed 4 bases from V and 3 bases from J; junction bases left unmatched: 3. The DNA of the CDR3 is TGCGCCAGCAGCATTGGACTAGCGGGAGAAGAGACCCAGTACTTC. Protein: CASSIGLAGEETQYF. Looking up the rest from reference TRBV5-1 and TRBJ2-5 gives the full variable domain: KAGVTQTPRYLIKTRGQQVTLSCSPISGHRSVSWYQQTPGQGLQFLFEYFSETQRNKGNFPGRFSGRQFSNSRSEMNVSTLELGDSALYLCASSIGLAGEETQYFGPGTRLLVL.

In its sample, this clonotype was seen once. The rearrangement joins TRBV4-3 to TRBJ2-1; no reliable D call. Germline assignment: CDR1 LGHNA and CDR2 YSLEER. This CDR3 has 16 residues. V was pared by 4 bases and J by 0 bases, with 13 bases between. The CDR3 bases are TGCGCCAGCAGCCCGCGACCCCTAAGCTCCTACAATGAGCAGTTCTTC. This encodes CASSPRPLSSYNEQFF.